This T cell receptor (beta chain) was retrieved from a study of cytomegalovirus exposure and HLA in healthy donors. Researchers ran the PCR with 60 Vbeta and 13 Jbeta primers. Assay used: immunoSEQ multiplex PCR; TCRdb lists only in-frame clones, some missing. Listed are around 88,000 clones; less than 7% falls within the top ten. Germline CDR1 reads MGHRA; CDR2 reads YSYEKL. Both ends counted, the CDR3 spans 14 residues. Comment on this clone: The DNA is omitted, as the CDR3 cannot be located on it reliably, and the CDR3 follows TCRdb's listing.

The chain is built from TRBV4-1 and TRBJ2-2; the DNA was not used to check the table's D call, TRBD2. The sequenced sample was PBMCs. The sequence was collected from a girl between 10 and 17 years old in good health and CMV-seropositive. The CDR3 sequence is CASRGDFGSGELFF.